The clone carrying this T cell receptor (beta chain) was found many times. Its antigen is unidentified. The CDR3 sequence is 13 residues long. V lost 1 base, J lost 8 bases, and 2 bases stayed unmatched. The germline V gene encodes CDR1 LNHNV and CDR2 YYDKDF (reference sequence). This sample stems from a study of CD8 T cells in ankylosing spondylitis. Using quantitative 5'-RACE with molecular barcodes, the authors made TCR beta libraries. Via MiXCR, TCRdb re-called the 5' RACE reads, giving one row per CDR3 protein. The data show 200,000 or so distinct CDR3 sequences, around a sixth seen once. The study, taken as a whole, reports: Among TCR beta sequences, a motif of several highly homologous variants appeared characteristic of ankylosing spondylitis blood. Reportedly, disease-linked clones are significantly enriched in ankylosing spondylitis patients' matched synovial fluid. There were earlier reports of some motif variants in reactive arthritis synovial fluid and blood.

Source material: blood, either unsorted or a sorted T cell fraction (not recorded which). This TCR was sampled from a male donor between 5 and 35 years old with ankylosing spondylitis or in good health (not recorded which). The chain links TRBV15 to TRBJ2-1; 7 bases line up with TRBD2. CDR3 loop: CATSRASGHEQFF. The CDR3 region has the DNA TGTGCCACCAGCAGAGCTAGCGGACATGAGCAGTTCTTC.